What follows describes a single T cell receptor beta chain. No cognate antigen has been identified for it. Per-base quality was not reported, and no clone a single base away is much larger than it. These data belong to a study of T-cell memory formation after mild COVID-19 (dated by TCRdb to the early 2020s). Regarding the study in general: Most TCR sequence clusters were specific to one of the two donors. The cohort was made up of two young adult volunteers, one female and one male, who were previously healthy. In a couple of donors, T-cell clones that expanded and contracted after mild COVID-19 were followed by sequencing TCRalpha and TCRbeta repertoires longitudinally.

PBMCs were isolated by Ficoll-Paque density gradient centrifugation. Here is what the overall study found, with its caveats: Only a couple of mild cases were covered by the study, and larger cohorts that include severe cases with pre-infection samples were considered necessary. Contracting CD4+ clones appeared mostly in the CM and EM memory subsets, whereas CD8+ clones were enriched in EMRA. SARS-CoV-2 specificity was not confirmed for the second-wave clones peaking on day 37. Some responding clones were detected in pre-infection memory, suggesting pre-existing cross-reactive memory T cells joined the SARS-CoV-2 response. From day 15 to 85, contracting clones showed balanced CD4/CD8 phenotypes, whereas a second wave of clones that expanded from day 15 to 37 leaned towards CD4+.

TCRdb names Illumina NovaSeq 6000 as the instrument used. TCRalpha and TCRbeta cDNA libraries were built by 5'RACE with constant-segment primers, adding sample barcodes and unique molecular identifiers. RNA was extracted from every sample with Trizol reagent. Library amplification was performed in two PCR steps, and a second sample barcode and Illumina TruSeq adapters were introduced in the second step. The libraries were sequenced on an Illumina NovaSeq using 2 x 150 bp paired-end reads. For the original study's pipeline: Reads were demultiplexed and collapsed into UMI-guided consensus sequences with migec v1.2.7. Using mixcr v2.1.11, UMI consensuses were aligned to TRA and TRB V and J templates and then assembled into clonotypes. A clonotype was counted as expanded or contracted only when both edgeR and NoisET called the clonotype significant, with the noise models trained on biological replicates. edgeR calls used a false discovery rate-adjusted p below 0.01 and a log2 fold-change threshold of 1. As an exploratory analysis of dynamics, max-normalized trajectories of the 1000 most abundant clonotypes were examined by PCA with hierarchical clustering. Separately sequenced CD4+ and CD8+ repertoires were used to assign a CD4 or CD8 phenotype to each responding clone. TCRdb itself trimmed the public reads at Q25 with fastp, ran MiXCR and retained productive beta chains. Each CDR3 protein appears once, grouped with its most common genes and DNA. TCRdb's processing, not the authors' own work, is the source of the V and J calls. Counted in this sample were roughly 560,000 distinct CDR3 sequences; roughly 22% of them appeared once. 9.5% to 15% of the sample is taken by the ten largest.

Relative to germline, V is 6 bases shorter and J is 2 bases shorter, with 14 bases between their ends. Sequences LGHNA (CDR1) and YSLEER (CDR2) are obtained from the germline V gene. The CDR3 covers 15 residues, taking in both the cysteine and the phenylalanine. Only the CDR3 portion is preserved as DNA: 45 bases, with reading frame beginning at the first base. This clonotype was obtained from an adult woman who had mild COVID-19 (a few samples of this study predate the infection). The sample titles of this study are shuffled in the database, so cell type and time point are left out; the donor was told from shared clones. Sequencing was carried out using PBMCs or a T cell subset sorted from them (not recorded which). The chain employs TRBV4-3 and TRBJ2-1; the D region is possibly TRBD1 or TRBD2, each matching across 5 bases. The CDR3 corresponds to CASRGEVSAYNEQFF. The DNA sequence is TGCGCCAGCAGGGGGGAAGTAAGTGCCTACAATGAGCAGTTCTTC.